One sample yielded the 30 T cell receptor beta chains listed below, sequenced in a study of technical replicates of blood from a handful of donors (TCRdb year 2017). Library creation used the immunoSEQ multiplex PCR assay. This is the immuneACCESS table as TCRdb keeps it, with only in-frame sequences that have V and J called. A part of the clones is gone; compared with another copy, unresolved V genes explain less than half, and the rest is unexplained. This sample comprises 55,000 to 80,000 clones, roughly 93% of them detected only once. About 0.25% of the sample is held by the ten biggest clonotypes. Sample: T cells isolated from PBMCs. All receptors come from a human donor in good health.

The CDR3 region has the DNA TGCAGTGCGTGGACAGTAGAAAAACTGTTTTTT. Translated: CSAWTVEKLFF. The genes are TRBV20-1 and TRBJ1-4; weak D call: TRBD1 (6 bases). This CDR3 spans 11 amino acids. V lost 6 bases and J lost 8, with 10 bases in between. Germline loops: CDR1 DFQATT, CDR2 SNEGSKA (reference sequence).

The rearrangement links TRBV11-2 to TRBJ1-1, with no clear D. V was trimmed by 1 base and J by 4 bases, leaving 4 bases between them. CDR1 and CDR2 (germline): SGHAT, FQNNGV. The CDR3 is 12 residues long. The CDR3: CASSLAVTEAFF. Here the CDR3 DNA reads TGTGCCAGCAGCTTAGCGGTCACTGAAGCTTTCTTT.

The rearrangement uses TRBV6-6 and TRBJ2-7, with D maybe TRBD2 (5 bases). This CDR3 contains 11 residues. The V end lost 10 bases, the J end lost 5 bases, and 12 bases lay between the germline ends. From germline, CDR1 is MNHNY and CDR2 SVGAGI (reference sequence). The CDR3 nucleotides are TGTGCCACCGGAGGAGGAGACGAGCAGTACTTC. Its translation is CATGGGDEQYF.

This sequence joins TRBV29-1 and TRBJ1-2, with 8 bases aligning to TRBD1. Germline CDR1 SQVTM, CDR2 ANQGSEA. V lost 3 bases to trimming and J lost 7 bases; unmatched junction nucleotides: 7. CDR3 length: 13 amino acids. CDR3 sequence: CSVDQGAGGGYTF. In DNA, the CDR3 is TGCAGCGTTGACCAGGGGGCGGGCGGTGGCTACACCTTC.

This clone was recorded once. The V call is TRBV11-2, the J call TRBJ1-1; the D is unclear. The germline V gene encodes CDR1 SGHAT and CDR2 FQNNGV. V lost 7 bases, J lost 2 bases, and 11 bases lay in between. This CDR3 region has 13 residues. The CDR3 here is CASTQGLNTEAFF. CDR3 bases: TGTGCCAGCACCCAAGGACTTAACACTGAAGCTTTCTTT.

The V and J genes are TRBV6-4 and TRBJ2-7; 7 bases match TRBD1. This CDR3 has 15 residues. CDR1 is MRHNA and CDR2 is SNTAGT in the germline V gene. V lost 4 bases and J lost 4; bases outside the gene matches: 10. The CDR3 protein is CASSVRGDSFYEQYF. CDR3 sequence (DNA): TGTGCCAGCAGTGTTCGAGGGGACAGCTTTTACGAGCAGTACTTC.

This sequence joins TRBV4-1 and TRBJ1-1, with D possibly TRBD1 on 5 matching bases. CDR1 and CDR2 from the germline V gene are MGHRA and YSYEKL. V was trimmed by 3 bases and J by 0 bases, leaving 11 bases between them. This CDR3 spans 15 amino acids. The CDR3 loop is CASSHTTDMNTEAFF. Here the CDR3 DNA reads TGCGCCAGCAGCCACACGACAGACATGAACACTGAAGCTTTCTTT.

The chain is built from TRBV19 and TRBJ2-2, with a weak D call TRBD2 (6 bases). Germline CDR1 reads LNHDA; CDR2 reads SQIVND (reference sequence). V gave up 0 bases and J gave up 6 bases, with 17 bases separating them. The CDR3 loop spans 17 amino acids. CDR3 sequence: CASSIDRGETRAGELFF. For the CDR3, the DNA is TGTGCCAGTAGTATAGATCGGGGAGAGACTAGGGCCGGGGAGCTGTTTTTT.

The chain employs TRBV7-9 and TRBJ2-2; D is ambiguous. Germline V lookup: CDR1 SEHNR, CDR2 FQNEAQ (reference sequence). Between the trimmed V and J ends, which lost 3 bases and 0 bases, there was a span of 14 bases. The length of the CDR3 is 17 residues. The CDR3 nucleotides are TGTGCCAGCAGCTTCTATGTAGGAGTGTCGAACACCGGGGAGCTGTTTTTT. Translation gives CASSFYVGVSNTGELFF.

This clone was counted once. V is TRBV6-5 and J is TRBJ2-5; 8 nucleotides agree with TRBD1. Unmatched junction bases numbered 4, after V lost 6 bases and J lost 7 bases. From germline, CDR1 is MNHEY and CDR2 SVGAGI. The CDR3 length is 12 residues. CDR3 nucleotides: TGTGCCAGCAGGGACAGGGTCGGGACCCAGTACTTC. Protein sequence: CASRDRVGTQYF.

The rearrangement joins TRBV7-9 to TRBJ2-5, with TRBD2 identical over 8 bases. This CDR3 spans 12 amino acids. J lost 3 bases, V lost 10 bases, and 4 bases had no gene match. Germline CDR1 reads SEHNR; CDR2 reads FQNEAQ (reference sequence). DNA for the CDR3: TGTGCCACTGGAGCGGGAGAAGAGACCCAGTACTTC. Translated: CATGAGEETQYF.

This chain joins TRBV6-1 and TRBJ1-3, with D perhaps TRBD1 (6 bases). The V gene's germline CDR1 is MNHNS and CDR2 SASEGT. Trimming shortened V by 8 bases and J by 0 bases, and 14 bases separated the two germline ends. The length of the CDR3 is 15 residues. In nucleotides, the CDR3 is TGTGCCAGCCAAGGACAGCTTTCCTCTGGAAACACCATATATTTT. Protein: CASQGQLSSGNTIYF.

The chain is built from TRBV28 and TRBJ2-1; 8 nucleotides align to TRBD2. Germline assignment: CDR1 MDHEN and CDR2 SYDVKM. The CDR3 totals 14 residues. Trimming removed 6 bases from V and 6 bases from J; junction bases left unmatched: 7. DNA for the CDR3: TGTGCCAGCAGACCCGGGAGGGCCGGCAATGAGCAGTTCTTC. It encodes CASRPGRAGNEQFF.

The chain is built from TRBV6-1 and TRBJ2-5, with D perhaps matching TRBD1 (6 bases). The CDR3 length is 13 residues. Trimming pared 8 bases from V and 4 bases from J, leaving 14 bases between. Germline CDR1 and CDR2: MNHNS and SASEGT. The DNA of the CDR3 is TGTGCCAGCCAAGTTACAGGGCTAGAGACCCAGTACTTC. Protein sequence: CASQVTGLETQYF.

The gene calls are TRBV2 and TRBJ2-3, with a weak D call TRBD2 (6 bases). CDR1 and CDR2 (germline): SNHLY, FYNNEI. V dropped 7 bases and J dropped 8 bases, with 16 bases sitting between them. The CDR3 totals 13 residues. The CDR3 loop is CASKSSGGSTQYF. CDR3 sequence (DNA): TGTGCCAGCAAGTCAAGTGGGGGGTCTACGCAGTATTTT.

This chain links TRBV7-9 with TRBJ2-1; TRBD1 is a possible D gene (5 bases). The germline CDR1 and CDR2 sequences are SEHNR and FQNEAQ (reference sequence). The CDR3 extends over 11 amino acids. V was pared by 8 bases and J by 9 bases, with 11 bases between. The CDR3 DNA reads TGTGCCAGCCCAGGGAATACTGAGCAGTTCTTC. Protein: CASPGNTEQFF.

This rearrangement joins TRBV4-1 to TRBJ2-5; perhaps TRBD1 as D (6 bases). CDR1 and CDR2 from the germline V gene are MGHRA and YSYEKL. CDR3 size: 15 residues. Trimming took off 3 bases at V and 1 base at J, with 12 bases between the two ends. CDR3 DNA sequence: TGCGCCAGCAGCCAGATAGACAGGCCCCAAGAGACCCAGTACTTC. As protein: CASSQIDRPQETQYF.

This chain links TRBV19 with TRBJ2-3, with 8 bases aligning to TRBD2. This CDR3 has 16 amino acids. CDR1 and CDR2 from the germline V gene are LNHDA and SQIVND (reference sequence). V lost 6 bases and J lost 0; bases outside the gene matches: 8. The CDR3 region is CASSPRGGASTDTQYF. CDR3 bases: TGTGCCAGTAGCCCCCGGGGGGGAGCAAGCACAGATACGCAGTATTTT.

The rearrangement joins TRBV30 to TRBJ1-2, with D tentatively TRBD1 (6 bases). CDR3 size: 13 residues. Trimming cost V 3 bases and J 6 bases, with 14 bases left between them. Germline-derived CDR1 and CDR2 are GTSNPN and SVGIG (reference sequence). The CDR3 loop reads CAWSLVAGDGYTF. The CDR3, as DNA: TGTGCCTGGAGCCTCGTGGCAGGGGATGGCTACACCTTC.

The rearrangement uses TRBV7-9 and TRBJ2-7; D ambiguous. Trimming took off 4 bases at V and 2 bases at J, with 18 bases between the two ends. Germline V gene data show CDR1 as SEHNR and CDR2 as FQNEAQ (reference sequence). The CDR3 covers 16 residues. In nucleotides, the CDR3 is TGTGCCAGCAGCTCAATCCAGGCTACACCAGCCTACGAGCAGTACTTC. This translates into CASSSIQATPAYEQYF.

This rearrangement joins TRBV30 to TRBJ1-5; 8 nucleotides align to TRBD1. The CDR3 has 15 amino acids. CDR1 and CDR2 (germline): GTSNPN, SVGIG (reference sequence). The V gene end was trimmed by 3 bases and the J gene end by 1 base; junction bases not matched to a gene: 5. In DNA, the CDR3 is TGTGCCTGGAGCCGTGGACAGGGAAGCAATCAGCCCCAGCATTTT. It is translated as CAWSRGQGSNQPQHF.

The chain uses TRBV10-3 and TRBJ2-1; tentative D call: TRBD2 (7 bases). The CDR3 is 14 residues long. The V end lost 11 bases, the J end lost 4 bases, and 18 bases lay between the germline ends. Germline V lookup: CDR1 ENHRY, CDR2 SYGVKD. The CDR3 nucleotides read TGTGCCGGGGCATTGGGGGGGGCTTACAATGAGCAGTTCTTC. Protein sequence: CAGALGGAYNEQFF.

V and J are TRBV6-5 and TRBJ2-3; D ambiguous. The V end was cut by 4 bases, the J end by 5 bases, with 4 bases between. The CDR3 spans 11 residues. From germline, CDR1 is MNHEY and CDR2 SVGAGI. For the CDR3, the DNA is TGTGCCAGCAGTTTTAAAGATACGCAGTATTTT. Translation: CASSFKDTQYF.

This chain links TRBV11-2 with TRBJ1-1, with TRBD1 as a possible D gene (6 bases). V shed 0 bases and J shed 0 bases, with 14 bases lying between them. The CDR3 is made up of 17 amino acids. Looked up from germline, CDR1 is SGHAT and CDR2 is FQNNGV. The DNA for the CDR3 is TGTGCCAGCAGCTTAGATCTCACAGGGACCATGAACACTGAAGCTTTCTTT. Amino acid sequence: CASSLDLTGTMNTEAFF. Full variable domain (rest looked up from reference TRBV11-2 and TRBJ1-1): EAGVAQSPRYKIIEKRQSVAFWCNPISGHATLYWYQQILGQGPKLLIQFQNNGVVDDSQLPKDRFSAERLKGVDSTLKIQPAKLEDSAVYLCASSLDLTGTMNTEAFFGQGTRLTVV.

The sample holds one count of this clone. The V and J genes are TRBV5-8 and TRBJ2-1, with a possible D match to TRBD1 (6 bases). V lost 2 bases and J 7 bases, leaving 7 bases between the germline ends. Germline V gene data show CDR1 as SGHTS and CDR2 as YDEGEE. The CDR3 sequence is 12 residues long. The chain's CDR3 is CASSLGGNEQFF. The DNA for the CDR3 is TGTGCCAGCAGCTTAGGGGGAAATGAGCAGTTCTTC.

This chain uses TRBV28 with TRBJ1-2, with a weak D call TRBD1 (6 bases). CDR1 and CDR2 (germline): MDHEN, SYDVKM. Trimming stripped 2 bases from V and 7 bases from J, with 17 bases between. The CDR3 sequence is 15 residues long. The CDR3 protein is CASSLVGGGLGGYTF. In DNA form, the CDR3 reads TGTGCCAGCAGTTTAGTTGGCGGGGGGCTTGGTGGCTACACCTTC.

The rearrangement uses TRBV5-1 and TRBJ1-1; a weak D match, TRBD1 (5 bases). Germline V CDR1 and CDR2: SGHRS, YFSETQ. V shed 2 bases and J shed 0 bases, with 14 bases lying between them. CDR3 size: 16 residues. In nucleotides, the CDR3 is TGCGCCAGCAGCTTCCGACTTGACAGAATGAACACTGAAGCTTTCTTT. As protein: CASSFRLDRMNTEAFF.

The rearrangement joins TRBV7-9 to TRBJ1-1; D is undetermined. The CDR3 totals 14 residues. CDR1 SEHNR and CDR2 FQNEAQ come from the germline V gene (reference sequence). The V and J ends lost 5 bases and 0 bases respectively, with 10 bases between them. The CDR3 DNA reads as TGTGCCAGCAGCCAACGAGCAATGAACACTGAAGCTTTCTTT. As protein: CASSQRAMNTEAFF.

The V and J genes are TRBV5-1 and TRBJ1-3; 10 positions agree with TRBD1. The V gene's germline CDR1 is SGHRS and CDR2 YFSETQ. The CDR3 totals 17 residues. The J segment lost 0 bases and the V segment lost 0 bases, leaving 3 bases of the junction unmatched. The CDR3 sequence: CASSLAWTGGSGNTIYF. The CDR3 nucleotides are TGCGCCAGCAGCTTGGCCTGGACAGGGGGCTCTGGAAACACCATATATTTT.

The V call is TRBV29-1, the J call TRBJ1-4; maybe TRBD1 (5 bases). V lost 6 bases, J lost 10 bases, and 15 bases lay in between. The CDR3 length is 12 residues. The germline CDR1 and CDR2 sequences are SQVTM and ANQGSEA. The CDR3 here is CSVWGVEGKLFF. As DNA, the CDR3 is TGCAGCGTCTGGGGCGTGGAGGGAAAACTGTTTTTT.